A selection of T cell receptor beta chains follows, all from one sample in a study of cytomegalovirus exposure and HLA in healthy donors. Clones were read by immunoSEQ multiplex PCR, and TCRdb kept only the in-frame ones, dropping some. The sample shows about 70,000 clones, about 94% of them seen only once. Input material: PBMCs. The receptor set was obtained from a man aged 18 to 30 in good health and CMV-seropositive. The CDR3 runs from the conserved cysteine through the conserved F or W. A D gene is named only where the DNA matches it firmly. For some rows the clone size is stated as once, few or many, or as a class when expanded; others skip it.

j_gene	d_gene	abundance	v_gene	CDR3aa	CDR3nt
TRBJ2-3	TRBD2	-	TRBV11-1	CASSRLTSGASTDTQYF	TGTGCCAGCAGCCGGCTGACTAGCGGGGCTAGCACAGATACGCAGTATTTT
TRBJ1-2	-	-	TRBV19	CASSPWDWTYGYTF	TGTGCCAGTAGTCCCTGGGACTGGACCTATGGCTACACCTTC
TRBJ2-3	TRBD2	-	TRBV12-5	CASGWRTSESPDTQYF	TGTGCTAGTGGTTGGCGGACTAGCGAATCCCCAGATACGCAGTATTTT
TRBJ2-5	TRBD2	-	TRBV5-4	CASSLGGSGRGETQYF	TGTGCCAGCAGCCTCGGGGGTAGCGGGAGGGGTGAGACCCAGTACTTC
TRBJ2-2	-	-	TRBV5-1	CASCWLRYTGELFF	TGCGCCAGTTGCTGGTTGAGGTACACCGGGGAGCTGTTTTTT
TRBJ2-3	TRBD1	-	TRBV11-3	CASSFPQGAVSDTQYF	TGTGCCAGCAGCTTCCCACAGGGGGCTGTGTCAGATACGCAGTATTTT
TRBJ1-4	TRBD1	-	TRBV6-5	CASRQSGQANEKLFF	TGTGCCAGCCGACAATCTGGACAGGCGAATGAAAAACTGTTTTTT
TRBJ1-1	TRBD1	-	TRBV5-6	CASSSGTGGTEAFF	TGTGCCAGCAGCTCGGGGACAGGGGGCACTGAAGCTTTCTTT
TRBJ2-2	TRBD2	once	TRBV5-1	CASSLTGEGTGELFF	TGCGCCAGCAGCTTGACCGGGGAGGGCACCGGGGAGCTGTTTTTT
TRBJ1-4	TRBD1	-	TRBV7-2	CASRSGTGCCSVVGKLFF	TGTGCCAGCAGGTCCGGGACAGGGTGTTGTAGTGTGGTTGGAAAACTGTTTTTT
TRBJ2-7	TRBD2	-	TRBV5-1	CASSRLAGASYEQYF	TGCGCCAGCAGCCGTCTAGCGGGAGCCTCCTACGAGCAGTACTTC
TRBJ1-1	-	-	TRBV28	CASSFSRSTEAFF	TGTGCCAGCAGTTTTTCCCGGTCCACTGAAGCTTTCTTT
TRBJ2-7	TRBD2	-	TRBV2	CASSEGGGSSYEQYF	TGTGCCAGCAGTGAAGGCGGGGGAAGCTCCTACGAGCAGTACTTC
TRBJ2-7	-	-	TRBV9	CASSVGEGSFYEQYF	TGTGCCAGCAGCGTAGGTGAGGGCTCCTTCTACGAGCAGTACTTC
TRBJ2-5	TRBD1	-	TRBV7-6	CASSQNRGRETQYF	TGTGCCAGCAGCCAAAACAGGGGGCGGGAGACCCAGTACTTC
TRBJ1-2	TRBD1	-	TRBV10-3	CAISERTGGNYGYTF	TGTGCCATCAGTGAAAGGACAGGGGGAAACTATGGCTACACCTTC
TRBJ2-5	TRBD2	-	TRBV2	CASSFEASGGETQYF	TGTGCCAGCAGTTTCGAGGCTAGCGGGGGGGAGACCCAGTACTTC
TRBJ2-7	TRBD2	-	TRBV5-1	CASSLPGGSYEQYF	TGCGCCAGCAGCCTCCCCGGGGGGTCCTACGAGCAGTACTTC
TRBJ2-1	TRBD2	-	TRBV5-1	CASSPGAASGRPRYNEQFF	TGCGCCAGCAGCCCTGGGGCGGCTAGCGGGAGACCCCGTTACAATGAGCAGTTCTTC
TRBJ2-7	TRBD2	-	TRBV11-2	CASSLASGISYEQYF	TGTGCCAGCAGCTTAGCTAGCGGGATATCCTACGAGCAGTACTTC
TRBJ2-3	-	-	TRBV7-3	CASSLTGLKTDTQYF	TGTGCCAGCAGCTTGACGGGACTTAAGACAGATACGCAGTATTTT
TRBJ2-7	-	-	TRBV6-6	CASRPGPYEQYF	TGTGCCAGCAGACCGGGTCCCTACGAGCAGTACTTC
TRBJ2-7	TRBD2	-	TRBV11-2	CASSLVAGGVYEQYF	TGTGCCAGCAGCTTAGTTGCGGGAGGGGTCTACGAGCAGTACTTC
TRBJ2-5	TRBD2	-	TRBV19	CASSALGLAEETQYF	TGTGCCAGTAGTGCTCTTGGGCTAGCGGAAGAGACCCAGTACTTC
TRBJ1-5	-	-	TRBV28	CASSFARGPFLPQHF	TGTGCCAGCAGTTTCGCCCGGGGTCCCTTCTTGCCCCAGCATTTT
TRBJ2-7	TRBD1	-	TRBV29-1	CSVAGTGAASEQYF	TGCAGCGTAGCCGGGACAGGGGCCGCTTCCGAGCAGTACTTC
TRBJ1-1	TRBD1	-	TRBV27	CASSFGTGVTEAFF	TGTGCCAGCAGTTTCGGGACAGGGGTTACTGAAGCTTTCTTT
TRBJ2-7	TRBD1	-	TRBV7-6	CASSLGDRTYEQYF	TGTGCCAGCAGCCTGGGGGACAGGACCTACGAGCAGTACTTC
TRBJ1-2	-	-	TRBV30	CAWSVGQNSPDYGYTF	TGTGCCTGGAGTGTTGGACAGAATTCCCCCGACTATGGCTACACCTTC
TRBJ2-6	-	-	TRBV11-3	CASSLYGANVLTF	TGTGCCAGCAGCCTCTATGGGGCCAACGTCCTGACTTTC
TRBJ2-7	TRBD1	-	TRBV28	CASRRQGGDYEQYF	TGTGCCAGCAGAAGACAGGGGGGGGACTACGAGCAGTACTTC
TRBJ2-7	TRBD2	-	TRBV6-1	CASSERTSGRSSTYEQYF	TGTGCCAGCAGTGAAAGGACTAGCGGTCGCAGTTCCACCTACGAGCAGTACTTC
TRBJ1-2	-	-	TRBV19	CASTPEGKRWVGDYGYTF	TGTGCCAGTACTCCCGAGGGCAAACGGTGGGTCGGGGACTATGGCTACACCTTC
TRBJ2-3	TRBD1	once	TRBV2	CAIRQGGTDTQYF	TGTGCCATAAGACAGGGGGGGACAGATACGCAGTATTTT
TRBJ2-5	TRBD2	-	TRBV18	CASSGVRSGRVETQYF	TGTGCCAGCTCAGGAGTTCGGAGCGGGAGAGTCGAGACCCAGTACTTC
TRBJ2-5	TRBD2	-	TRBV5-1	CASSRNEKLAGVEQYF	TGCGCCAGCAGTCGAAATGAAAAACTAGCGGGAGTTGAGCAGTACTTC
TRBJ1-1	-	once	TRBV6-1	CASRETAYTEAFF	TGTGCCAGCAGAGAGACAGCTTACACTGAAGCTTTCTTT
TRBJ2-2	-	-	TRBV5-4	CASSSPTGTHTGELFF	TGTGCCAGCAGCTCTCCCACGGGGACACACACCGGGGAGCTGTTTTTT
TRBJ2-3	-	-	TRBV28	CASRLNSPTDTQYF	TGTGCCAGCAGACTAAACTCCCCCACAGATACGCAGTATTTT
TRBJ2-3	TRBD2	-	TRBV4-1	CASSRVAGVSDTQYF	TGCGCCAGCAGCCGAGTAGCGGGAGTAAGCGATACGCAGTATTTT